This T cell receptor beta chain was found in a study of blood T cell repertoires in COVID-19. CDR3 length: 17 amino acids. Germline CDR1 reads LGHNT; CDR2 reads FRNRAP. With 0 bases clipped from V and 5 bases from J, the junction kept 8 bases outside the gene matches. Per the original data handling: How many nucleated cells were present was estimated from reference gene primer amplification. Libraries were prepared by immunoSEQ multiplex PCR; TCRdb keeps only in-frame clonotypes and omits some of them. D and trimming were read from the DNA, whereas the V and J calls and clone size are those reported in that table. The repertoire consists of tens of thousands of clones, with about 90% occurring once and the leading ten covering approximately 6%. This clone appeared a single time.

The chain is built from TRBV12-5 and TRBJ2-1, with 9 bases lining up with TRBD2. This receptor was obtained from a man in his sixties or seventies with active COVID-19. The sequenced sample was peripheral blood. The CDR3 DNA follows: TGTGCTAGTGGTTTGGTAGTGAGCGGGGGGCTCCACAATGAGCAGTTCTTC. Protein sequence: CASGLVVSGGLHNEQFF.